Following are 21 T cell receptor beta chains from one sample sequenced in a study of T cell responses to AZD1222 COVID-19 vaccine. Clones were sequenced by immunoSEQ multiplex PCR, and TCRdb holds only the in-frame ones, with some missing. Found here are nearly 110,000 clones, about 89% of them singletons; the top ten hold less than 8%. Specimen: peripheral blood, collected on day 0 of AZD1222 vaccination. These receptors originate from an adult in good health.

This rearrangement joins TRBV30 to TRBJ1-2, with D maybe TRBD1 (6 bases). The CDR3 extends over 12 amino acids. Germline CDR1 is GTSNPN and CDR2 is SVGIG (reference sequence). V was pared by 4 bases and J by 8 bases, with 14 bases between. The CDR3 bases are TGTGCCTGGACCCGCACAGGGTCCGGCTACACCTTC. Protein product: CAWTRTGSGYTF.

The CDR3 DNA reads TGCGCCAGCAGCCAAACATCAGGGCCAGGCCAGCCCCAGCATTTT. Amino acids: CASSQTSGPGQPQHF. The rearrangement links TRBV4-3 to TRBJ1-5, with D tentatively TRBD1 (5 bases). V shed 2 bases and J shed 7 bases, with 15 bases lying between them. The V gene's germline CDR1 is LGHNA and CDR2 YSLEER. This CDR3 is 15 amino acids long.

The chain joins TRBV3-1 (or the pseudogene TRBV3-2) to TRBJ1-1, with D maybe TRBD1 (6 bases). From germline, CDR1 is LGHDT and CDR2 YNNKEL (reference sequence). The CDR3 loop spans 14 amino acids. Trimming took 4 bases from V and 1 from J, leaving 10 bases between them. The CDR3 DNA sequence: TGTGCCAGCAGCCGGATACAGGGGAACACTGAAGCTTTCTTT. Protein sequence: CASSRIQGNTEAFF.

The rearrangement uses TRBV5-4 and TRBJ1-5; D is perhaps TRBD1 (5 bases). CDR3 length: 15 amino acids. Trimming shortened V by 0 bases and J by 7 bases, and 14 bases separated the two germline ends. The germline V gene has CDR1 SGHNT and CDR2 YYREEE (reference sequence). The CDR3, as DNA: TGTGCCAGCAGCTTGGGGGCAGGGAGCGGGCAGCCCCAGCATTTT. It translates to CASSLGAGSGQPQHF.

This clone was recorded only once. The chain has TRBV7-9 and TRBJ2-3; D possibly uses TRBD1 or TRBD2 (7 bases each). V was trimmed by 5 bases and J by 10 bases, leaving 19 bases between them. Germline CDR1 reads SEHNR; CDR2 reads FQNEAQ (reference sequence). This CDR3 region has 14 residues. The CDR3, as DNA: TGTGCCAGCAGCCCAGACAGGGAGGGCGCGCCGCAGTATTTT. Amino acids: CASSPDREGAPQYF. Filled out from reference TRBV7-9 and TRBJ2-3, the complete variable domain reads DTGVSQNPRHKITKRGQNVTFRCDPISEHNRLYWYRQTLGQGPEFLTYFQNEAQLEKSRLLSDRFSAERPKGSFSTLEIQRTEQGDSAMYLCASSPDREGAPQYFGPGTRLTVL.

The chain links TRBV7-3 to TRBJ2-2, with D unresolved. Trimming removed 3 bases at V and 6 bases at J, with 17 bases between. The CDR3 sequence is 16 residues long. The germline CDR1 and CDR2 sequences are SGHTA and FQGTGA. CDR3 sequence (DNA): TGTGCCAGCAGCTTTCCCCTTACCGGTGGTGCCGGGGAGCTGTTTTTT. As protein: CASSFPLTGGAGELFF. Full variable domain (rest looked up from reference TRBV7-3 and TRBJ2-2): GAGVSQTPSNKVTEKGKYVELRCDPISGHTALYWYRQSLGQGPEFLIYFQGTGAADDSGLPNDRFFAVRPEGSVSTLKIQRTERGDSAVYLCASSFPLTGGAGELFFGEGSRLTVL.

This rearrangement joins TRBV12-3 or TRBV12-4 to TRBJ2-7; possibly TRBD1 for D (6 bases). Deletions cut 1 base from V and 6 bases from J, with 10 bases between. This CDR3 is 13 amino acids long. CDR3 sequence (DNA): TGTGCCAGCAGTTTAGTAGGGGGATCCGAGCAGTACTTC. Translation: CASSLVGGSEQYF.

This clone was found once. The DNA of the CDR3 is TGCGCCAGCAGCGAGACTAGCGGCGCGGTAAGCGGGAATGAGCAGTTCTTC. It is translated as CASSETSGAVSGNEQFF. V usage is TRBV5-1 and J usage is TRBJ2-1; TRBD2 agrees at 9 bases. Trimming at V came to 4 bases and at J to 7 bases, leaving 15 bases not matched to a gene. Germline lookup yields CDR1 SGHRS and CDR2 YFSETQ. There are 17 residues in the CDR3.

The rearrangement joins TRBV18 to TRBJ2-1; 9 bases map to TRBD1. V lost 3 bases and J lost 2; bases outside the gene matches: 2. Looked up from germline, CDR1 is KGHSH and CDR2 is LQKENI. This CDR3 is 15 amino acids long. The chain's CDR3 is CASSPGQGTYNEQFF. Here the CDR3 DNA reads TGTGCCAGCTCACCGGGACAGGGAACCTACAATGAGCAGTTCTTC.

This CDR3 reads CATRGHDTDTQYF. CDR3 coding DNA: TGCGCCACGCGGGGTCACGACACAGATACGCAGTATTTT. This chain connects TRBV23-1 to TRBJ2-3; D is perhaps TRBD2 (6 bases). TRBV23-1 is known as an ORF, though its function is uncertain. The ends were cut back, 10 bases at V and 2 bases at J, with 13 bases in the middle. The CDR3 runs 13 residues.

The table lists this clone with a count of one. This chain links TRBV19 with TRBJ1-2, with D possibly TRBD1 on 6 matching bases. From germline, CDR1 is LNHDA and CDR2 SQIVND (reference sequence). This CDR3 has 14 residues. V was shortened by 6 bases and J by 8 bases, with 19 bases between the two germline ends. CDR3 region: CASRITGTNIGYTF. The CDR3 DNA reads as TGTGCCAGTAGAATTACCGGGACAAATATAGGCTACACCTTC.

The chain links TRBV3-1 (or the pseudogene TRBV3-2) to TRBJ2-7; D call uncertain. From germline, CDR1 is LGHDT and CDR2 YNNKEL (reference sequence). CDR3 size: 11 residues. Trimming cost V 0 bases and J 6 bases, with 3 bases left between them. This CDR3 is CASSQEAEQYF. The CDR3 coding sequence is TGTGCCAGCAGCCAAGAGGCCGAGCAGTACTTC.

The chain uses TRBV21-1 and TRBJ1-2. TRBV21-1 is a pseudogene. This CDR3 region has 12 residues. The CDR3 protein is CASSKSGKGYTF. The CDR3 region has the DNA TGTGCCAGCAGCAAGTCGGGGAAGGGCTACACCTTC.

The J gene is TRBJ1-4, the V gene TRBV27; maybe TRBD1 (6 bases). V was trimmed by 3 bases and J by 7 bases, leaving 15 bases between them. The CDR3 runs to 15 residues. The germline V gene has CDR1 MNHEY and CDR2 SMNVEV (reference sequence). CDR3 region: CASSLYRVEGEKLFF. Written as DNA, the CDR3 is TGTGCCAGCAGTTTGTACAGGGTCGAGGGTGAAAAACTGTTTTTT.

V gene TRBV18 combines with J gene TRBJ1-2, with D uncertain. CDR3 length equals 16 residues. Trimming removed 2 bases from V and 5 bases from J, with 18 bases in between. The V gene's germline CDR1 is KGHSH and CDR2 LQKENI. CDR3 amino acids: CASSPTRGGPLYGYTF. The CDR3 bases are TGTGCCAGCTCACCAACACGGGGTGGGCCGCTATATGGCTACACCTTC.

The chain joins TRBV19 to TRBJ1-1; TRBD1 is a possible D gene (5 bases). This CDR3 has 16 amino acids. Germline V gene data show CDR1 as LNHDA and CDR2 as SQIVND (reference sequence). V lost 4 bases to trimming and J lost 6 bases, with 21 bases between them. CDR3 in amino acids: CASSSVRDQGRAEAFF. CDR3 DNA sequence: TGTGCCAGTAGTAGCGTCAGGGACCAGGGCAGGGCTGAAGCTTTCTTT.

The rearrangement joins TRBV24-1 to TRBJ2-1, with 11 positions matching TRBD2. The V gene's germline CDR1 is KGHDR and CDR2 SFDVKD. The junction had 6 bases not matched to a gene; V was cut back by 3 bases and J by 6 bases. This CDR3 has 16 amino acids. The CDR3 loop reads CATSDTSGSTPNEQFF. DNA of the CDR3: TGTGCCACCAGTGATACTAGCGGGAGCACCCCCAATGAGCAGTTCTTC.

The rearrangement uses TRBV24-1 and TRBJ1-2; possible D gene TRBD1, 6 bases. Germline values: CDR1 KGHDR, CDR2 SFDVKD. The CDR3 is 13 amino acids. V lost 11 bases to trimming and J lost 5 bases, with 17 bases between them. CDR3 sequence: CAIGQPGMYGYTF. CDR3 coding DNA: TGTGCCATCGGACAGCCGGGGATGTATGGCTACACCTTC.

The chain recombines TRBV18 with TRBJ1-1; no definite D call. The CDR3 has 12 amino acids. Between the trimmed V and J ends, which lost 2 bases and 1 base, there was a span of 2 bases. Germline CDR1 reads KGHSH; CDR2 reads LQKENI. The CDR3 here is CASSPRNTEAFF. CDR3 DNA: TGTGCCAGCTCACCAAGGAACACTGAAGCTTTCTTT.

The chain has TRBV5-4 and TRBJ1-2; TRBD1 matches at 10 bases. V lost 4 bases to trimming and J lost 0 bases; unmatched junction nucleotides: 3. The CDR3 consists of 15 residues. Germline CDR1 SGHNT, CDR2 YYREEE (reference sequence). CDR3 protein: CASSPGQGANYGYTF. CDR3 coding DNA: TGTGCCAGCAGCCCTGGACAGGGGGCTAACTATGGCTACACCTTC.

V usage is TRBV28 and J usage is TRBJ2-7, with D unclear. With 4 bases removed from V and 5 bases from J, the gap between germline ends came to 6 bases. CDR1 and CDR2 from the germline V gene are MDHEN and SYDVKM. The CDR3 is made up of 11 amino acids. CDR3 loop: CASSSPDEQYF. The CDR3, as DNA: TGTGCCAGCAGTTCCCCGGACGAGCAGTACTTC.